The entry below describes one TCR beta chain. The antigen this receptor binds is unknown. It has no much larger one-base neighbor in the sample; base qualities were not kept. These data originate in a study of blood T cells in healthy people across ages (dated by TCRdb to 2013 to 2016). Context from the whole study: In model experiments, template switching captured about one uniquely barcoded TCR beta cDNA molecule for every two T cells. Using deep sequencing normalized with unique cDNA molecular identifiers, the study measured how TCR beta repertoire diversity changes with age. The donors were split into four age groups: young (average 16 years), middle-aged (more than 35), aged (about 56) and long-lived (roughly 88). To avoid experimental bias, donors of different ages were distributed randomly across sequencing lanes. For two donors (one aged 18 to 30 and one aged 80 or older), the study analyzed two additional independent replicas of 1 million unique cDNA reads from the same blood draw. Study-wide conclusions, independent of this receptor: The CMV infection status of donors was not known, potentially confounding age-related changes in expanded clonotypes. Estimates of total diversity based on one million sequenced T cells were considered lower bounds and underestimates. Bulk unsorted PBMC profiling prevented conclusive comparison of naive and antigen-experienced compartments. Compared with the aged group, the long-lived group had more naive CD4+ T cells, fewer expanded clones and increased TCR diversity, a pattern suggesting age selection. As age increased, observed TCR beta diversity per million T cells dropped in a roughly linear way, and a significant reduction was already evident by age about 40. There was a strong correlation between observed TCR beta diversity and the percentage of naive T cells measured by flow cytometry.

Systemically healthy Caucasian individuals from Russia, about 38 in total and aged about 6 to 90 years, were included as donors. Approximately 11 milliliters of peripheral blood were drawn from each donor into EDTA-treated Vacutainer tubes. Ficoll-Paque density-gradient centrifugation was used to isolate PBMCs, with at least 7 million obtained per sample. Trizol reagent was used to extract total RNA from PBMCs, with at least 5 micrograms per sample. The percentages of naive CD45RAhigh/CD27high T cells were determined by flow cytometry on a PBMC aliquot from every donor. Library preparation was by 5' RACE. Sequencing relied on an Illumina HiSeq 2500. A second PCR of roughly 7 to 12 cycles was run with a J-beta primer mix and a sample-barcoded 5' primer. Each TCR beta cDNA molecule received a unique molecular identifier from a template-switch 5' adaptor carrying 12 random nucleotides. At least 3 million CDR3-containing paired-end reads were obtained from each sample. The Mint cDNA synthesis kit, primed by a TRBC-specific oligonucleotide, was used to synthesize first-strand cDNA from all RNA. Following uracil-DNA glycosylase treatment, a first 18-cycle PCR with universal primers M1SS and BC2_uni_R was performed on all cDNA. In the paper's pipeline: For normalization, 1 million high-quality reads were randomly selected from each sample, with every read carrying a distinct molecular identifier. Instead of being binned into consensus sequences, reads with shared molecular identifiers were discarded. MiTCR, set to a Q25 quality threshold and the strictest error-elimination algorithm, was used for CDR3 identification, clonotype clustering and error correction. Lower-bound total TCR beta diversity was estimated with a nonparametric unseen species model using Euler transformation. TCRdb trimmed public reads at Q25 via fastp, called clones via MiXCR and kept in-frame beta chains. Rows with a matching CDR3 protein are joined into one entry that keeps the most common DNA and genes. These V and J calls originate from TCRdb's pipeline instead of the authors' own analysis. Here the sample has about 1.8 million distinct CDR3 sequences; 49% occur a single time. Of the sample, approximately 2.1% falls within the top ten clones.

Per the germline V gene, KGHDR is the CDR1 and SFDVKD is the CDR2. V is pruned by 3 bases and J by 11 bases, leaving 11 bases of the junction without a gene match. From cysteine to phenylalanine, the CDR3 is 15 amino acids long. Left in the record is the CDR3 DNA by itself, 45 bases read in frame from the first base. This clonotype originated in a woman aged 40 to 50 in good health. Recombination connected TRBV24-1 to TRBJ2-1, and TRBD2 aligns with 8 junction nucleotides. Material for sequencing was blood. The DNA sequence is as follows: TGTGCCACCAGTGATCCGGGACTAGTCAATGATAAGCAGTTCTTC. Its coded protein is CATSDPGLVNDKQFF.